This TCR beta chain was sequenced for a study of blood T cell repertoires in COVID-19. Study-level information: Material from acute and convalescent COVID-19 was sourced from the United States, Italy and Spain. PBMCs, B-cell-depleted T cells, or T cells provided the cDNA or gDNA that made up the material.

Authors' data handling: For nucleated cells, counts were estimated from reference gene primer amplification. The table came from immunoSEQ multiplex PCR; TCRdb's copy has only in-frame clones and leaves some out. The V and J calls and the clone size are those of that table, but D and trimming were determined from the DNA. Altogether about 54,000 clones are present, approximately 91% being singletons, with the ten largest covering about 4.2%. This CDR3 is built from 15 residues. V dropped 3 bases and J dropped 2; count of bases not matched to a gene: 5. Per germline, CDR1 KGHSH and CDR2 LQKENI. The sample comprised peripheral blood. The sequence was collected from a man aged 50 or older with acute or convalescent COVID-19. The rearrangement links TRBV18 to TRBJ2-7; 9 bases line up with TRBD2. The CDR3 protein is CASSPRGRGAYEQYF. CDR3 DNA: TGTGCCAGCTCACCTCGCGGGAGGGGAGCCTACGAGCAGTACTTC.